The sequence of this T cell receptor (beta chain) was determined in a study of cytomegalovirus exposure and HLA in healthy donors. Primers for the PCR totalled 60 Vbeta and 13 Jbeta. Profiled with immunoSEQ multiplex PCR; TCRdb holds only in-frame clones, not every one. The table lists under 200,000 clones, roughly 67% of them singletons. Study outcomes and limitations: As a later analysis showed, a missense DCLRE1C variant was linked to trimming of TCR beta V- and J-genes.

Notes on this clone: Its target is unknown. The junction and the germline gene differ at one end; a read error may be behind it.

Nominal health characterized the donors when sampled, though unrecorded immune exposures were likely. The sequenced sample was PBMCs. This receptor was obtained from a woman aged 18 to 35 in good health and CMV-seropositive.

CDR3 loop: CVTSRASGGTDTQYF. The CDR3 DNA is TGTGTCACCAGCAGAGCTAGCGGGGGCACAGATACGCAGTATTTT. The gene calls are TRBV15 and TRBJ2-3; the match to TRBD2 covers 9 bases. CDR1 and CDR2 from the germline V gene are LNHNV and YYDKDF (reference sequence). This CDR3 comprises 15 residues. The complete variable domain, with remaining parts taken from reference TRBV15 and TRBJ2-3, reads DAMVIQNPRYQVTQFGKPVTLSCSQTLNHNVMYWYQQKSSQAPKLLFHYYDKDFNNEADTPDNFQSRRPNTSFCFLDIRSPGLGDTAMYLCVTSRASGGTDTQYFGPGTRLTVL.